This TCR beta chain derives from a study of T cell repertoires in cytomegalovirus infection. With respect to this clonotype: The junction and the germline gene differ at one end; a read error may be behind it.

In TCRdb, the reads were re-called with MiXCR into one record per CDR3 protein. Seen here are hundreds of thousands of distinct CDR3 sequences, 6.5% observed once, and the top ten hold more than 5.5%. The CDR3 consists of 13 residues. Germline V gene sequence: CDR1 MNHEY, CDR2 SVGEGT. The clonotype was recovered from a human donor in good health (CMV status not recorded). Some clones in this sample may be carry-over from other donors' samples. The sequencing sample was made of PBMCs. The V gene is TRBV6-2 or TRBV6-3, the J gene TRBJ1-1; D unclear. This CDR3 reads CVSTTDGCTEAFF. The CDR3 coding sequence is TGTGTCAGCACTACGGACGGCTGCACTGAAGCTTTCTTT.